This T cell receptor beta chain came from a study of T-cell memory formation after mild COVID-19. As for the study in general: In these data, TCR clusters were largely donor specific.

This clonotype has only a few counts. The junction had 4 bases not matched to a gene; V was cut back by 4 bases and J by 4 bases. The CDR3 sequence is 15 residues long. The germline gives CDR1 MNHEY, CDR2 SVGAGI. Constant-segment primers were used for 5'RACE, and the resulting TCR alpha and TCR beta cDNA libraries carried sample barcodes and UMIs. One entry per CDR3 protein results from TCRdb running MiXCR on the 5' RACE reads. Here the sample spans roughly 620,000 distinct CDR3 sequences, 18% being singletons. Sequenced: PBMCs or a T cell subset sorted from them (not recorded which). The V call is TRBV6-5, the J call TRBJ2-5; 12 bases line up with TRBD2. The receptor's source is an adult woman who had mild COVID-19 (a few samples of this study predate the infection). Cell type and time point are not known. The CDR3 is CASSWGLAGAETQYF. The CDR3 DNA reads TGTGCCAGCAGTTGGGGACTAGCGGGCGCAGAGACCCAGTACTTC.